This TCR beta chain stems from a study of cytomegalovirus exposure and HLA in healthy donors. In nominal health when sampled, donors likely had unrecorded immune exposures nonetheless. In the case of this clone: As yet, its antigen is unknown.

Study-wide results and caveats: Reportedly, TCR beta sequences accurately predicted HLA-A and HLA-B alleles in most subjects.

The CDR3 loop spans 18 amino acids. Germline lookup yields CDR1 MNHEY and CDR2 SMNVEV (reference sequence). With 6 bases clipped from V and 5 bases from J, the junction kept 18 bases outside the gene matches. A multiplex PCR was run with 60 Vbeta primers and 13 Jbeta primers. Here immunoSEQ multiplex PCR was the method, and the copy in TCRdb shows in-frame clones only, minus some. The table has around 170,000 clones, around 80% seen once. The origin of this receptor is a girl aged 5-17 years in good health and CMV-seropositive. Sequencing was performed on PBMCs. The V gene is TRBV27, the J gene TRBJ2-1; 8 bases align to TRBD2. The CDR3 sequence is CASRWPFKGLVPDNEQFF. DNA for the CDR3: TGTGCCAGCAGGTGGCCGTTTAAGGGACTAGTCCCAGACAATGAGCAGTTCTTC.